This T cell receptor beta chain was identified during a study of early T cells in non-severe SARS-CoV-2 infection. The overall study: Bulk RNA isolated from unsorted whole blood underwent sequencing; chains were not paired. Points from the study as a whole: Using VDJdb, the matching emphasized anti-spike CD8 responses while missing private and CD4 specificities.

This CDR3 contains 14 residues. Trimming took 3 bases from V and 0 from J; bases not matched to a gene: 5. Germline-derived CDR1 and CDR2 are DFQATT and SNEGSKA (reference sequence). Unique molecular identifiers were added to individual cDNA molecules. Via MiXCR, TCRdb re-called the 5' RACE reads, giving one row per CDR3 protein. The sample carries tens of thousands of distinct CDR3 sequences, 18% recorded once. This clonotype has a handful of counts. Its target is not known. The source material was whole blood, sampled at baseline. The V gene is TRBV20-1, the J gene TRBJ2-7; 7 bases match TRBD2. The receptor's source is an adult who was a healthcare worker with PCR-confirmed SARS-CoV-2 infection or an uninfected control (not recorded which). This CDR3 reads CSASGRGHSYEQYF. The DNA for the CDR3 is TGCAGTGCTAGTGGGAGGGGCCACTCCTACGAGCAGTACTTC.